The rows below give T cell receptor beta chains drawn from one sample of a study of cytomegalovirus exposure and HLA in healthy donors. The table came from immunoSEQ multiplex PCR; TCRdb's copy has only in-frame clones and leaves some out. The sample has 150,000 to 200,000 clones; 85% to 90% are singletons. The specimen sequenced was PBMCs. These receptors all come from a woman aged 18-29 years in good health and CMV-seronegative. Both conserved end residues are part of each CDR3.

v_call	j_call	cdr3_aa
TRBV19	TRBJ2-7	CASTHPGGSSYEQYF
TRBV7-3	TRBJ2-1	CASSRGTSGVNEQFF
TRBV10-3	TRBJ2-7	CAISESNSYEQYF
TRBV5-1	TRBJ2-5	CASSPEWQGQETQYF
TRBV27	TRBJ1-2	CASSSTGTGHNGYTF
TRBV28	TRBJ2-1	CASSRRGGDSSYNEQFF
TRBV5-1	TRBJ1-4	CASRRQSSEKLFF
TRBV5-4	TRBJ2-1	CASSRTSGGYNEQFF
TRBV28	TRBJ2-7	CASSAPGKSSYEQYF
TRBV6-4	TRBJ2-2	CASSDSEGSPNTGELFF
TRBV5-1	TRBJ2-7	CASSLDGGRYYEQYF
TRBV11-3	TRBJ1-1	CASSFTPTGMNTEAFF
TRBV29-1	TRBJ1-2	CSVSSGTEGYYGYTF
TRBV5-1	TRBJ2-1	CASSSGTLKFF
TRBV11-3	TRBJ1-1	CASSLSGGAFF
TRBV10-3	TRBJ1-5	CAISLGLGSNQPQHF
TRBV6-5	TRBJ2-7	CASSYSSREVYEQYF
TRBV9	TRBJ1-1	CASSRGLVTEAFF
TRBV6-5	TRBJ1-1	CASSYSGTGGTFF
TRBV7-9	TRBJ2-7	CASSPNPTGGTYEQYF